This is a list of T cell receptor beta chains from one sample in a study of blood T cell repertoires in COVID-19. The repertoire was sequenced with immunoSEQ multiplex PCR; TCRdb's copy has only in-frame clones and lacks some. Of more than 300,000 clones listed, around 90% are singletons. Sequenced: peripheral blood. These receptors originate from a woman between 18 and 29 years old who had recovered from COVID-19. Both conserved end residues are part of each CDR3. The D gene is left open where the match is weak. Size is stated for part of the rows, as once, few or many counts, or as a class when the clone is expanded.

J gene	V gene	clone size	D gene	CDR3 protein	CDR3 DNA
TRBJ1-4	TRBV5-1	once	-	CASSLGGGNEKLFF	TGCGCCAGCAGCTTGGGCGGTGGAAATGAAAAACTGTTTTTT
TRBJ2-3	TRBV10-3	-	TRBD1	CAISDQDRGMDTQYF	TGTGCCATCAGTGACCAGGACAGGGGGATGGATACGCAGTATTTT
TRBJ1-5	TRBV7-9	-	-	CASSTTDTDQPQHF	TGTGCCAGCAGTACAACAGATACCGATCAGCCCCAGCATTTT
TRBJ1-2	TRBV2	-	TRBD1	CASSDRGRGYTF	TGTGCCAGCAGTGACAGGGGGCGAGGCTACACCTTC
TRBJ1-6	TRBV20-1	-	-	CSASLQGLNSPLHF	TGCAGTGCTAGTCTACAGGGTCTGAATTCACCCCTCCACTTT
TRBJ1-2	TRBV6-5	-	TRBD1	CASLNRGDYGYTF	TGTGCCTCTCTAAACAGGGGAGACTATGGCTACACCTTC
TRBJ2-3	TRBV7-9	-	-	CASSPGWTQYF	TGTGCCAGCAGCCCAGGGTGGACGCAGTATTTT
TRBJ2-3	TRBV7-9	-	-	CASSLAHRTRGGPDTQYF	TGTGCCAGCAGCCTAGCCCATAGGACCAGGGGAGGGCCAGATACGCAGTATTTT
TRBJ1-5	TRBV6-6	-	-	CASSYPPGNSNQPQHF	TGTGCCAGCAGTTACCCACCAGGTAATAGCAATCAGCCCCAGCATTTT
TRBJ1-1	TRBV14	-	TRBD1	CASSHKTGVSTEAFF	TGTGCCAGCAGCCATAAAACAGGGGTGTCCACTGAAGCTTTCTTT
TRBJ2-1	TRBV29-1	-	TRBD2	CSASPGGRGNEQFF	TGCAGCGCCTCTCCGGGCGGGAGGGGCAATGAGCAGTTCTTC
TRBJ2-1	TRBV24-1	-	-	CATGPHRSPNEQFF	TGTGCCACTGGGCCCCACAGGAGTCCTAATGAGCAGTTCTTC
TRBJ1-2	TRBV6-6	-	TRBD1	CASSYSRVRGTGYTF	TGTGCCAGCAGTTACTCTCGCGTCAGGGGGACAGGCTACACCTTC
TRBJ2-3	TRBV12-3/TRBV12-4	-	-	CASTSVTGQYF	TGTGCCAGCACTTCCGTAACTGGGCAGTATTTT
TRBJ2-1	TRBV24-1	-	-	CATSEYGVADINEQFF	TGTGCCACCAGTGAGTATGGGGTAGCGGACATCAATGAGCAGTTCTTC
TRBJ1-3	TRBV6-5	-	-	CASRDYSGNTIYF	TGTGCCAGCAGGGACTACTCTGGAAACACCATATATTTT
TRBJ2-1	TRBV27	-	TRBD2	CASKATSERNEQFF	TGTGCCAGCAAGGCAACTAGCGAAAGGAATGAGCAGTTCTTC
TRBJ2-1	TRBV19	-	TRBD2	CASSPRTSNEQFF	TGTGCCAGTAGTCCCCGGACTAGCAATGAGCAGTTCTTC
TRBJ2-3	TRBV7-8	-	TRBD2	CASSFLALKTSGSTDTQYF	TGTGCCAGCAGCTTTCTAGCTCTTAAGACTAGCGGGAGCACAGATACGCAGTATTTT
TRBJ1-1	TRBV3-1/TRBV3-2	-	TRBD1	CASSRTGGRTEAFF	TGTGCCAGCAGCCGGACAGGGGGCAGGACTGAAGCTTTCTTT
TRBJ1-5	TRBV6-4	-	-	CASSDSWGGDQPQHF	TGTGCCAGCAGTGACTCGTGGGGGGGTGATCAGCCCCAGCATTTT
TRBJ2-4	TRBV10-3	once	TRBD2	CAISGGTSPAENLAKNIQYF	TGTGCCATCAGTGGGGGGACTAGCCCGGCGGAGAACTTAGCCAAAAACATTCAGTACTTC
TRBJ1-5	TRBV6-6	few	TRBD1	CASSRSGTGTHSNQPQHF	TGTGCCAGCAGCCGATCCGGGACAGGGACCCATAGCAATCAGCCCCAGCATTTT
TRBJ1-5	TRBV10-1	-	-	CASSRAGANQPQHF	TGCGCCAGCAGCCGGGCAGGGGCTAATCAGCCCCAGCATTTT
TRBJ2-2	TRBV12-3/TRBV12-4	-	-	CASSFNGELFF	TGTGCCAGCAGTTTCAACGGGGAGCTGTTTTTT
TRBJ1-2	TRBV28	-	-	CASSAPGGGYGYTF	TGTGCCAGCAGTGCCCCGGGGGGCGGCTATGGCTACACCTTC
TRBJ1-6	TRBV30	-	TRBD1	CAWSVQGGTPLHF	TGTGCCTGGAGTGTACAGGGGGGGACACCCCTCCACTTT
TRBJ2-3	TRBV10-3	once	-	CAISPGLSTDTQYF	TGTGCCATCAGCCCGGGACTCTCCACAGATACGCAGTATTTT
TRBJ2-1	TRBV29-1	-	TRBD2	CSVEDPIGIAGGNEQFF	TGCAGCGTTGAAGATCCGATCGGGATAGCGGGAGGCAATGAGCAGTTCTTC
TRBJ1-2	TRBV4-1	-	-	CASSPRARGCYGYTF	TGCGCCAGCAGCCCCCGGGCCCGGGGTTGTTATGGCTACACCTTC
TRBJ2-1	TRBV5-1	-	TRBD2	CASSPGTSGRVSGRNEQFF	TGCGCCAGCAGCCCAGGGACTAGCGGGAGGGTTTCAGGGAGGAATGAGCAGTTCTTC
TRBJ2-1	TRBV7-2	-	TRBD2	CASSSFLGTSGNNEQFF	TGTGCCAGCAGCTCATTTCTTGGGACTAGCGGCAACAATGAGCAGTTCTTC
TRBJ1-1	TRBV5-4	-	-	CASREIRGLVPPAEAFF	TGTGCCAGCAGGGAAATCAGGGGATTAGTACCCCCCGCTGAAGCTTTCTTT
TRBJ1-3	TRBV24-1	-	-	CATSDTQGSGNTIYF	TGTGCCACCAGTGATACCCAGGGCTCTGGAAACACCATATATTTT
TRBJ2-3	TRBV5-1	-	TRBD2	CASSLARSTSGSGGTQYF	TGCGCCAGCAGCTTGGCAAGATCGACTAGCGGGAGTGGAGGGACGCAGTATTTT
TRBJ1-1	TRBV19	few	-	CASSWGRGETEAFF	TGTGCCAGTAGTTGGGGCAGGGGAGAGACTGAAGCTTTCTTT
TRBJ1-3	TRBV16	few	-	CASSQAYGNTIYF	TGTGCCAGCAGCCAAGCGTATGGAAACACCATATATTTT
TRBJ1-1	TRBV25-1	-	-	CASSEPGQYTEAFF	TGTGCCAGCAGTGAACCCGGACAGTACACTGAAGCTTTCTTT
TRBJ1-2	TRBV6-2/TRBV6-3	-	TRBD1	CASSLGTGNYGYTF	TGTGCCAGCAGCCTTGGGACAGGGAACTATGGCTACACCTTC
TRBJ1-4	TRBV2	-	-	CASNREGREGEKLFF	TGTGCCAGCAACAGGGAAGGCAGGGAGGGTGAAAAACTGTTTTTT
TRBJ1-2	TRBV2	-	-	CASSRIRQDHGYTF	TGTGCCAGCAGTAGGATCAGACAGGACCATGGCTACACCTTC
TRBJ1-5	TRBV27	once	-	CASSFSGTQPQHF	TGTGCCAGCAGTTTCTCGGGTACTCAGCCCCAGCATTTT
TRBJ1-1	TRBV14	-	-	CASSQEFGSTEAFF	TGTGCCAGCAGCCAAGAATTCGGGAGCACTGAAGCTTTCTTT
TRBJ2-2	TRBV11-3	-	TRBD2	CASRSPRTSGRTGELFF	TGTGCCAGCCGCAGCCCCAGGACTAGCGGGAGGACCGGGGAGCTGTTTTTT
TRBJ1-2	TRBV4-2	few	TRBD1	CASSHQGRQRDRLRANYGYTF	TGTGCCAGCAGCCACCAAGGGCGTCAGCGGGACAGGCTCCGTGCTAACTATGGCTACACCTTC
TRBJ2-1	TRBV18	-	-	CASSPLQGMRTEYNEQFF	TGTGCCAGCTCACCGTTACAGGGCATGAGGACGGAATACAATGAGCAGTTCTTC
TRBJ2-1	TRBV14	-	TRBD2	CASSQREGYSYNEQFF	TGTGCCAGCAGCCAGCGGGAGGGATACTCCTACAATGAGCAGTTCTTC
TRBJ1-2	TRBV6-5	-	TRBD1	CASSQSSTGVAGYTF	TGTGCCAGCAGCCAGAGCTCGACAGGGGTGGCTGGCTACACCTTC
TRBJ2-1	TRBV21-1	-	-	CASSKEGQPNTFYNEQFF	TGTGCCAGCAGCAAAGAAGGACAGCCGAATACATTCTACAATGAGCAGTTCTTC
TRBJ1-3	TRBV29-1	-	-	CSAQQGTGNTIYF	TGCAGCGCTCAACAGGGCACTGGAAACACCATATATTTT
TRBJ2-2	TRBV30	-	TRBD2	CAWSAKLAGATGELFF	TGTGCCTGGAGTGCAAAACTAGCGGGAGCCACCGGGGAGCTGTTTTTT
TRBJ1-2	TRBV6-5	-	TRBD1	CASSSGTVQSNYGYTF	TGTGCCAGCAGTTCCGGGACAGTACAATCTAACTATGGCTACACCTTC
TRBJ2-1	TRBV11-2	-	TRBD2	CASSLGTSGSNEQFF	TGTGCCAGCAGCTTAGGGACTAGCGGGAGCAATGAGCAGTTCTTC
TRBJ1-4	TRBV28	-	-	CASSLIVGSNEKLFF	TGTGCCAGCAGTTTAATAGTAGGGAGCAATGAAAAACTGTTTTTT
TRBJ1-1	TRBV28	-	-	CASSSGVTLLNTEAFF	TGTGCCAGCAGTTCAGGGGTCACTCTTCTGAACACTGAAGCTTTCTTT
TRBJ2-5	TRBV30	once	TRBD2	CAWSSGTSGLQETQYF	TGTGCCTGGAGTTCTGGAACTAGCGGACTCCAAGAGACCCAGTACTTC
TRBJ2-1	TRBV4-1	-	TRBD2	CASSQDGGGSSYNEQFF	TGCGCCAGCAGCCAAGATGGGGGGGGGAGCTCCTACAATGAGCAGTTCTTC
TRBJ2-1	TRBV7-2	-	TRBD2	CASSPLAGGFNNEQFF	TGTGCCAGCAGTCCACTAGCGGGAGGGTTCAACAATGAGCAGTTCTTC
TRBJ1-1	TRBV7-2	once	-	CASSLPGGAEAFF	TGTGCCAGCAGCTTACCGGGGGGGGCTGAAGCTTTCTTT